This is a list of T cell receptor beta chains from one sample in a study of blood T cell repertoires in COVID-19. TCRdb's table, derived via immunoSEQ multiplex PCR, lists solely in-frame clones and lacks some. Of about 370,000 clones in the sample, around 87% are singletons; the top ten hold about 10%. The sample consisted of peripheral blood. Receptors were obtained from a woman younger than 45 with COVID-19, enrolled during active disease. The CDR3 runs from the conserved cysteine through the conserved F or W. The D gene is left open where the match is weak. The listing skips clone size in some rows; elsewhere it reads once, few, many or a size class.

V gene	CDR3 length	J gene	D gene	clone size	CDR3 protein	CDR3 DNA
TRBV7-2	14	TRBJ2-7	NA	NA	CASSHLGGSYEQYF	TGTGCCAGCAGCCACTTGGGAGGCTCCTACGAGCAGTACTTC
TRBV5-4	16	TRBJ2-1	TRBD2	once	CASSFPGLAGYNEQFF	TGTGCCAGCAGCTTTCCGGGACTAGCAGGTTACAATGAGCAGTTCTTC
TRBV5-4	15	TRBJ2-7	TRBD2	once	CASSPSSGVPYEQYF	TGTGCCAGCAGCCCTAGTAGCGGGGTTCCCTACGAGCAGTACTTC
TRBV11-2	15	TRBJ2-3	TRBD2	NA	CASSQGLAGTDTQYF	TGTGCCAGCAGCCAGGGACTAGCGGGGACAGATACGCAGTATTTT
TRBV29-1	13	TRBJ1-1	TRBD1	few	CSGSGQGNTEAFF	TGCAGCGGCTCGGGACAGGGGAACACTGAAGCTTTCTTT
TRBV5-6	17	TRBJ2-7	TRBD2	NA	CASSLPSGRPEGSEQYF	TGTGCCAGCAGCTTACCTAGCGGGAGGCCCGAGGGATCCGAGCAGTACTTC
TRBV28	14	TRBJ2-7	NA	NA	CASTARGQSYEQYF	TGTGCCAGCACGGCCAGAGGACAGAGTTACGAGCAGTACTTC
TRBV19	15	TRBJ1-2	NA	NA	CASSTHGGWDYGYTF	TGTGCCAGTAGTACCCACGGGGGTTGGGACTATGGCTACACCTTC
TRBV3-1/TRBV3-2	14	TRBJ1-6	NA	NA	CASSQVRGNSPLHF	TGTGCCAGCAGCCAAGTACGCGGGAATTCACCCCTCCACTTT
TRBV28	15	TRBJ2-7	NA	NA	CASSFQRLLRGEQYF	TGTGCCAGCAGTTTCCAGAGACTCTTAAGGGGCGAGCAGTACTTC
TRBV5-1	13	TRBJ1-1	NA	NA	CASRASGNTEAFF	TGCGCCAGCAGGGCCAGCGGGAACACTGAAGCTTTCTTT
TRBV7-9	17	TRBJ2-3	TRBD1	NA	CASSLGQTTIHTDTQYF	TGTGCCAGCAGCTTGGGACAGACAACAATTCACACAGATACGCAGTATTTT
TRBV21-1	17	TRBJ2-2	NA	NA	CASSKVPDRERTGELFF	TGTGCCAGCAGCAAAGTGCCCGACAGGGAACGGACCGGGGAGCTGTTTTTT
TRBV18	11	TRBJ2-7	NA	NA	CASSFSYEQYF	TGTGCCAGCTCCTTCTCCTACGAGCAGTACTTC
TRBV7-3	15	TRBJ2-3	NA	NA	CASSPEGGVEDTQYF	TGTGCCAGCAGCCCCGAAGGAGGGGTGGAAGATACGCAGTATTTT
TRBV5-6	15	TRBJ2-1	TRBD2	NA	CASSRAGTSVSEQFF	TGTGCCAGCAGCCGTGCCGGGACTAGCGTTAGTGAGCAGTTCTTC
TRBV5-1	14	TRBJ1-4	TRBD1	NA	CASTGTGLDEKLFF	TGCGCCAGTACCGGGACAGGGTTGGATGAAAAACTGTTTTTT
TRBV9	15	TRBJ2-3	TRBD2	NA	CASSVGGLATDTQYF	TGTGCCAGCAGCGTAGGGGGACTAGCGACAGATACGCAGTATTTT
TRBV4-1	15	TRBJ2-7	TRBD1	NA	CASSRRGTGEREQYF	TGCGCCAGCAGCCGTCGGGGGACAGGGGAACGCGAGCAGTACTTC
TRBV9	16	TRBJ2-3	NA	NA	CASSASGQKGTDTQYF	TGTGCCAGCAGCGCCTCTGGACAAAAGGGCACAGATACGCAGTATTTT
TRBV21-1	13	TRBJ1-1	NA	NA	CASPGTGISEAFF	TGTGCCAGCCCCGGGACAGGGATATCTGAAGCTTTCTTT
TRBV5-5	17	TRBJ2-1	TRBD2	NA	CASSSKPGLAGVDEQFF	TGTGCCAGCAGCTCCAAACCGGGACTAGCGGGAGTGGATGAGCAGTTCTTC
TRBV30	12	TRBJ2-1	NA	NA	CAWRLVIGEQFF	TGTGCCTGGAGACTAGTAATCGGTGAGCAGTTCTTC
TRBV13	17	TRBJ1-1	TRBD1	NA	CASSPPTGEDWDTEAFF	TGTGCCAGCAGCCCGCCGACAGGGGAAGATTGGGACACTGAAGCTTTCTTT